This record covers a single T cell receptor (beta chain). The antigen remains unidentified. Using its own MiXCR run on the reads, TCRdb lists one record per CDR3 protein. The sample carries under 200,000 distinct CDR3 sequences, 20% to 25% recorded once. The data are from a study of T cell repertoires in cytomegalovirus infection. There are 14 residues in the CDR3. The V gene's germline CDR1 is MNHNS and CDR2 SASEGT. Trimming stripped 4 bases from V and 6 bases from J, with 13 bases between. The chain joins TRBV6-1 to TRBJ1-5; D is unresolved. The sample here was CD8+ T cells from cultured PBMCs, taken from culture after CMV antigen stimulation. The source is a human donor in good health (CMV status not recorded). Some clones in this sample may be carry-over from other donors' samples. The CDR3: CASSGLSGAQPQHF. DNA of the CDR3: TGTGCCAGCAGTGGGCTGTCGGGTGCTCAGCCCCAGCATTTT.